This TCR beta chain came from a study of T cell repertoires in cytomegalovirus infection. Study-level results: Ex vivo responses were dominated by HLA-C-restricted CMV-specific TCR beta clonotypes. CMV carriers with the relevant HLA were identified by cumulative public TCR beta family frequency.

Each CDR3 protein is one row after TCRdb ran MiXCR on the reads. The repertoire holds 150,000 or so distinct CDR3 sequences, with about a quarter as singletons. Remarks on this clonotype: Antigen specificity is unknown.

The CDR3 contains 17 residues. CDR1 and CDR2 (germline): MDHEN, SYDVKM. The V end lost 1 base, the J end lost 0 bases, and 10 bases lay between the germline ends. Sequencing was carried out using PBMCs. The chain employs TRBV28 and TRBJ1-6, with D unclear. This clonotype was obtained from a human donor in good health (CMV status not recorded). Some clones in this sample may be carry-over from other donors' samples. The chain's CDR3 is CASSLFSIHSYNSPLHF. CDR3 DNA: TGTGCCAGCAGTTTATTTTCTATCCACTCCTATAATTCACCCCTCCACTTT.